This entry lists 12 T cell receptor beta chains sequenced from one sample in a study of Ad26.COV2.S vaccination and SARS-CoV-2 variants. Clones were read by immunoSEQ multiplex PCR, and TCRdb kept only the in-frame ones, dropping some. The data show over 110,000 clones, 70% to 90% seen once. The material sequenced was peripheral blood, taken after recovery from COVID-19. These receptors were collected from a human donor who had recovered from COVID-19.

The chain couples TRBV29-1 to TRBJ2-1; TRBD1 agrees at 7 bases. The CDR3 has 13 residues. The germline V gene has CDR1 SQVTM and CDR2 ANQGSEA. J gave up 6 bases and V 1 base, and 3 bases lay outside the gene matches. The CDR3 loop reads CSVEGGQINEQFF. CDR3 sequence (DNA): TGCAGCGTTGAAGGGGGACAGATCAATGAGCAGTTCTTC.

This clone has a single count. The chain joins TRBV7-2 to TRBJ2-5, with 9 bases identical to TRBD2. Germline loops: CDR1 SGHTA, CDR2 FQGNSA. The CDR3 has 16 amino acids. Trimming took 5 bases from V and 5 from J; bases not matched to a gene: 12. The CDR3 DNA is TGTGCCAGCAGCCCCCCGGGACTAGCTGCTGGGGAGACCCAGTACTTC. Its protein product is CASSPPGLAAGETQYF. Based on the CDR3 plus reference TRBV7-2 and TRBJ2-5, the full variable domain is GAGVSQSPSNKVTEKGKDVELRCDPISGHTALYWYRQSLGQGLEFLIYFQGNSAPDKSGLPSDRFSAERTGGSVSTLTIQRTQQEDSAVYLCASSPPGLAAGETQYFGPGTRLLVL.

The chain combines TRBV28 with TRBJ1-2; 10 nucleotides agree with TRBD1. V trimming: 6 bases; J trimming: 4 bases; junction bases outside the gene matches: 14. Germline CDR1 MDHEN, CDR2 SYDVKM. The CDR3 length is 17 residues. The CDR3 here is CASSLPTLTGGAYGYTF. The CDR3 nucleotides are TGTGCCAGCAGCCTCCCTACCTTGACAGGGGGCGCCTATGGCTACACCTTC.

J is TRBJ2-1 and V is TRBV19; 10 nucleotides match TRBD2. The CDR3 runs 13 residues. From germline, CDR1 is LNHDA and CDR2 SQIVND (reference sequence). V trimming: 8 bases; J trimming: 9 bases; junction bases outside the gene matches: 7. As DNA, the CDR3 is TGTGCCAGTTCCAGCGGGGGGGTCGGTGAGCAGTTCTTC. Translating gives CASSSGGVGEQFF.

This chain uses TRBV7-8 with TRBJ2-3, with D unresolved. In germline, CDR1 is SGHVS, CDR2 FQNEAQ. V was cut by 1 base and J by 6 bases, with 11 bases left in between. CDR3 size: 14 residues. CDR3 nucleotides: TGTGCCAGCAGCTTAGGAGGAGAAAGGGATACGCAGTATTTT. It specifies CASSLGGERDTQYF.

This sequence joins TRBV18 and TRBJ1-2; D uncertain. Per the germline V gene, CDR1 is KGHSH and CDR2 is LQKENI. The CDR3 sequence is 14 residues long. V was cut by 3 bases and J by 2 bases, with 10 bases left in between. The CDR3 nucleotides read TGTGCCAGCTCACCTGTAAAGGGAAACTATGGCTACACCTTC. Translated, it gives CASSPVKGNYGYTF.

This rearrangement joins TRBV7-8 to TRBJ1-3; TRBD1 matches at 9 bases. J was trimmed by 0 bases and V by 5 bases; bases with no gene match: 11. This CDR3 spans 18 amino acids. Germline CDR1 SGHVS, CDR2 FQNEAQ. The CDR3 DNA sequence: TGTGCCAGCAGCCTACCCCTGGGACAGGGAGGCTCTGGAAACACCATATATTTT. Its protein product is CASSLPLGQGGSGNTIYF.

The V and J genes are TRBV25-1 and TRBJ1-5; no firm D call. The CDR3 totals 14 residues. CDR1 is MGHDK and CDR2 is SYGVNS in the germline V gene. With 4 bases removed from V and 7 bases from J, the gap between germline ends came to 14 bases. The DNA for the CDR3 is TGTGCCAGCAGTGCTGTCGGGGTAGGGCAGCCCCAGCATTTT. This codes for CASSAVGVGQPQHF.

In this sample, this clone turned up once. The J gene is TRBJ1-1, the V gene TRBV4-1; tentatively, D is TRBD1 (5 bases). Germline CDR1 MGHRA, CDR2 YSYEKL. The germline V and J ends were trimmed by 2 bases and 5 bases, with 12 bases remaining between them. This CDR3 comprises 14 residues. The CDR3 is CASSQPGRKTEAFF. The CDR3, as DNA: TGCGCCAGCAGCCAACCGGGACGTAAAACTGAAGCTTTCTTT.

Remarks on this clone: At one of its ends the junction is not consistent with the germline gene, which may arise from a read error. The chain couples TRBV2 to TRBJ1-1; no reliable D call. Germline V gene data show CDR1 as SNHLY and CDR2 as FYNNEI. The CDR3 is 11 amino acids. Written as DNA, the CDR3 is TGTGCCACCAGTTTGAACACTGAAGCTTTCTTT. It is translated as CATSLNTEAFF.

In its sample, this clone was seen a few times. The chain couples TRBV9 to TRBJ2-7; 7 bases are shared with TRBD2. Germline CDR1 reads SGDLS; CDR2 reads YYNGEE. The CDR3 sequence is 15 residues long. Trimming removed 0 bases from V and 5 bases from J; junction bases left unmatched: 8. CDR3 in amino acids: CASSVGEGLRDEQYF. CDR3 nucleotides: TGTGCCAGCAGCGTAGGGGAGGGCCTCAGGGACGAGCAGTACTTC.

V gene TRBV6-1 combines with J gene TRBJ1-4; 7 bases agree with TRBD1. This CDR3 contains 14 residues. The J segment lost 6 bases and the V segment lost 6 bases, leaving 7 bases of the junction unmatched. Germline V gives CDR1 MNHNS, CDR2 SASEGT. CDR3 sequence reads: CASSPPTGDEKLFF. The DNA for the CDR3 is TGTGCCAGCAGCCCACCCACAGGGGATGAAAAACTGTTTTTT.